This T cell receptor (beta chain) was found in a study of CD8+ T cells in alopecia areata (dated by TCRdb to the late 2010s). With respect to the entire study: Treated patients were enrolled in an open-label pilot trial of oral tofacitinib at 5 to 10 mg twice daily for moderate-to-severe alopecia areata. Tofacitinib was given for 6 to 18 months, followed by 6 months of follow-up off drug to assess delayed response and recurrence. For the treated patients, the SALT score, which quantifies what percentage of scalp surface area is affected, served as the measure of disease severity. The study used high-throughput TCRbeta sequencing to examine T cell clonal expansion in alopecia areata, in both the C3H/HeJ mouse model and human patients. On the human side, TCRbeta sequencing was run on scalp tissue and on sorted CD4+ and CD8+ peripheral blood T cells from healthy controls and from alopecia areata patients with either patchy or totalis/universalis disease. Tofacitinib-treated patients had biopsies at baseline and at 4 and 24 weeks of treatment, with a later scalp biopsy in several patients. Clonality in the scalp was compared among normal scalp (n=4), patchy alopecia areata scalp (n=8), and alopecia totalis/universalis scalp (n=8). RNA was obtained with the PAXgene miRNA kit for fixed scalp, the miRNeasy kit for PBMCs, and the RNeasy kit for mouse skin. TCRbeta CDR3 regions were amplified by immunoSEQ multiplex PCR with 35 Vbeta forward and 13 Jbeta reverse primers. Results the study describes overall, beyond this receptor: Compared with mice, TCR sequences shared between patients were less clear, possibly partly because of HLA diversity across the patient population. The treated cohort was small, with a single nonresponder, so links between baseline CD8+ expansion and response need larger studies. Scalp clonality and the number of expanded CD8+ clones among the top 100 scalp clones were significantly decreased by tofacitinib. Many expanded lesional clones persisted in scalp and blood during tofacitinib treatment, which may partly explain relapse after stopping treatment. Resident alphabeta T cells in normal human skin are also sequenced, complicating scalp TCR repertoire analysis, unlike mouse skin dominated by gammadelta T cells. Higher clonality and more expanded CD8+ clones were observed in lesional scalp than in normal scalp, particularly in alopecia totalis/universalis, a finding suggestive of antigenic drive.

The receptor library was made with the immunoSEQ multiplex PCR assay. RNA was extracted from all samples and reverse transcribed into cDNA as template for TCR sequencing. SuperScript III was used for first-strand cDNA synthesis, primed with a 2:1 mix of oligo-dT and random hexamers. A synthetic immune receptor repertoire was used to measure amplification bias, and any remaining bias was corrected computationally. In the authors' own workflow: Raw reads were preprocessed to remove errors, and CDR3 was defined according to IMGT conventions as the region from the conserved cysteine to phenylalanine. Clonality was calculated as 1 minus Shannon entropy normalized by log2 of the number of productive unique TCRs. CD4 or CD8 identity of scalp clones was inferred by cross-referencing scalp TCRbeta sequences with sorted blood CD4 and CD8 repertoires. Not all clones reach the TCRdb copy of this immuneACCESS table, which keeps in-frame sequences only. Checked studies attribute under half of the gap to unresolved V genes and leave the rest unexplained. Clone size and the V and J calls come from that table; the DNA yielded D and trimming. The sample includes about 110,000 clones, with roughly 56% observed a single time. Of the sample, more than 3% is held by the ten largest clones.

Worth noting for this clone: It lacks a known antigen. The record has no base qualities; no much larger clone is one base away. The same CDR3 is also encoded by other DNA sequences in this sample.

The CDR3 contains 11 residues, cysteine and phenylalanine counted. Here the CDR3 DNA is all that survives: 33 bases in frame from base 1. Deletion took 1 base off V and 4 bases off J, with a span of 1 base between the germline ends. CDR1 and CDR2 are drawn from the germline V gene: SGHAT, FQNNGV. The sample's time point label is to be understood as: roughly 24 weeks on oral tofacitinib. The sample's treatment or condition label, in plain terms: oral pan-JAK inhibitor, 5-10 mg twice daily. From alopecia areata patients, peripheral blood was collected along with lesional scalp punch biopsies. PBMCs were separated by density centrifugation and stained for CD3, CD4 and CD8, after which CD4+ and CD8+ T cells were sorted on a FACSAria.

The input for sequencing was CD4+ T cells sorted from blood, taken at week 24, from a patient treated with tofacitinib. The sequence derives from a human donor with alopecia areata. The chain was built from TRBV11-2 and TRBJ2-5; the D segment cannot be called with confidence. The DNA sequence follows: TGTGCCAGCAGCTTAGGAGAGACCCAGTACTTC. Its protein product is CASSLGETQYF.